This passage covers 4 T cell receptor beta chains from one sample sequenced in a study of T-cell memory formation after mild COVID-19. In TCRdb, the 5' RACE reads were re-called with MiXCR into one record per CDR3 protein. The sample holds hundreds of thousands of distinct CDR3 sequences, over 20% seen once. Sequencing was done on a sample of PBMCs or a T cell subset sorted from them (not recorded which). The receptors derive from an adult woman who had mild COVID-19 (a few samples of this study predate the infection). Cell type and time point are not known.

This clonotype was picked up a small number of times. The chain links TRBV6-5 to TRBJ1-2; D uncertain. The CDR3 has 14 amino acids. Trimming left V 6 bases short and J 4 bases short, with 15 bases between. In germline, CDR1 is MNHEY, CDR2 SVGAGI. Here the CDR3 DNA reads TGTGCCAGCAGCCGCCTCGGACGGCTCTATGGCTACACCTTC. Its translation: CASSRLGRLYGYTF.

This clonotype turned up a few times. This chain uses TRBV28 with TRBJ2-7, with a weak D call TRBD2 (6 bases). The CDR3 sequence is 17 residues long. Germline CDR1 is MDHEN and CDR2 is SYDVKM. Trimming shortened V by 2 bases and J by 2 bases, and 19 bases separated the two germline ends. The CDR3 nucleotides are TGTGCCAGCAGTTTAGGGGCCCCGGGAGAGCCAACCTACGAGCAGTACTTC. It yields the protein CASSLGAPGEPTYEQYF.

The rearrangement uses TRBV4-3 and TRBJ2-1; 10 positions match TRBD2. Trimming cost V 0 bases and J 3 bases; bases outside gene matches: 5. Germline values: CDR1 LGHNA, CDR2 YSLEER. The CDR3 runs 17 residues. CDR3 amino acids: CASSQDPGLAYYNEQFF. As DNA, the CDR3 is TGCGCCAGCAGCCAAGATCCGGGACTAGCGTACTACAATGAGCAGTTCTTC.

In this sample, this clonotype turned up a few times. The V gene is TRBV12-3 or TRBV12-4, the J gene TRBJ1-5; 7 bases align to TRBD1. V lost 4 bases, J lost 4 bases, and 7 bases stayed unmatched. The length of the CDR3 is 15 residues. CDR3 residues: CASSWDSRRNQPQHF. Written as DNA, the CDR3 is TGTGCCAGCAGTTGGGACAGTCGAAGAAATCAGCCCCAGCATTTT.